The clone carrying this T cell receptor beta chain was counted at least ten times. Its target is unknown. CDR3 regions were amplified by Arm-PCR using iRepertoire HTBI primers to build TCR beta libraries. TCRdb recomputed calls from the multiplex PCR reads with MiXCR, one row per CDR3 protein. The data contain about 340,000 distinct CDR3 sequences, around 19% of them seen just once; the ten biggest clones take up approximately 31%. This sample was included in a study of regulatory T cells in long-lasting Graves disease. The wider study: Persistent cases were those of Graves' disease that involved over 5 years of antithyroid drugs with positive TSH receptor antibodies. General study points: Among samples with persistent disease, TRBV28, TRBJ1-2 and TRBJ2-5 were favored.

Trimming removed 4 bases from V and 1 base from J, with 10 bases in between. Germline assignment: CDR1 MNHEY and CDR2 SVGAGI. This CDR3 has 14 amino acids. Regarding time point: persistent/refractory GD, antithyroid drugs over 5 years with positive TRAb. Isolated PBMC RNA provided the starting material for the TCR library. The collection involved drawing roughly 9.1 milliliters of peripheral blood into EDTA tubes. The clonotype was recovered from a female donor with Graves disease. The sample in question was peripheral blood mononuclear cells (PBMCs), obtained when the disease was refractory, from a patient treated with antithyroid drugs. The V and J genes are TRBV6-5 and TRBJ1-1, with D uncertain. The CDR3 DNA reads as TGTGCCAGCAGTTCGTCGGACCGGAACACTGAAGCTTTCTTT. It specifies CASSSSDRNTEAFF.